These 8 T cell receptor beta chains were sequenced from one sample in a study of blood T cell repertoires in COVID-19. Sequenced by immunoSEQ multiplex PCR; TCRdb stores in-frame clones only, minus some. The sample carries around 130,000 clones, around 80% recorded once. Sample: peripheral blood. Every receptor here comes from a human donor in a cohort sampled during active COVID-19.

The V call is TRBV6-6, the J call TRBJ2-5; 7 bases line up with TRBD1. This CDR3 has 16 amino acids. V shed 6 bases and J 2 bases; nucleotides not matched to a gene: 12. CDR1 is MNHNY and CDR2 is SVGAGI in the germline V gene (reference sequence). The CDR3 here is CASSRSLQGLQETQYF. In nucleotides, the CDR3 is TGTGCCAGCAGCCGATCACTACAGGGGCTGCAAGAGACCCAGTACTTC.

CDR3 sequence reads: CSASYGKQYF. The CDR3, as DNA: TGCAGTGCTAGCTACGGGAAACAGTACTTC. The rearrangement uses TRBV20-1 and TRBJ2-7; tentatively, D is TRBD2 (5 bases). The germline CDR1 and CDR2 sequences are DFQATT and SNEGSKA (reference sequence). V was pared by 3 bases and J by 10 bases, with 10 bases between. The CDR3 contains 10 residues.

The rearrangement uses TRBV7-9 and TRBJ1-5; 7 nucleotides line up with TRBD1. The CDR3 runs to 16 residues. Germline V gene lookup returns CDR1 SEHNR and CDR2 FQNEAQ (reference sequence). Trimming took 5 bases from V and 5 from J; bases not matched to a gene: 12. Here the CDR3 reads CASSPGWGQRDQPQHF. The DNA of the CDR3 is TGTGCCAGCAGCCCAGGCTGGGGACAGAGAGATCAGCCCCAGCATTTT.

Here the CDR3 reads CAMRGQGGPYEQYF. The CDR3 DNA reads as TGTGCCATGAGGGGACAGGGTGGACCCTACGAGCAGTACTTC. V and J are TRBV6-5 and TRBJ2-7; 9 nucleotides line up with TRBD1. This CDR3 has 14 amino acids. V dropped 10 bases and J dropped 2; count of bases not matched to a gene: 9. Germline V gives CDR1 MNHEY, CDR2 SVGAGI.

The V gene is TRBV5-5, the J gene TRBJ1-3; D unclear. Germline CDR1 SGHKS, CDR2 YYEKEE (reference sequence). CDR3 length equals 15 residues. Trimming removed 2 bases at V and 4 bases at J, with 13 bases between. The CDR3 spells CASSFYPSLGNTIYF. DNA for the CDR3: TGTGCCAGCAGCTTCTATCCATCATTGGGAAACACCATATATTTT.

The chain uses TRBV5-6 and TRBJ1-1; D is possibly TRBD1 (6 bases). The germline V gene has CDR1 SGHDT and CDR2 YYEEEE. The length of the CDR3 is 16 residues. Between the trimmed V and J ends, which lost 0 bases and 0 bases, there was a span of 12 bases. CDR3 residues: CASSLVAGVVNTEAFF. DNA for the CDR3: TGTGCCAGCAGCTTGGTGGCAGGGGTGGTGAACACTGAAGCTTTCTTT.

The chain combines TRBV4-2 with TRBJ1-6, with D possibly TRBD1 on 5 matching bases. Trimming removed 0 bases at V and 10 bases at J, with 10 bases between. The CDR3 has 14 residues. Germline values: CDR1 LGHNA, CDR2 YNFKEQ. The CDR3 region has the DNA TGTGCCAGCAGCCAAGATGCAGGGAACTCACCCCTCCACTTT. Protein sequence: CASSQDAGNSPLHF.

The CDR3: CASTLPRGATGELFF. The CDR3 DNA follows: TGTGCCAGCACCCTCCCCCGCGGGGCCACCGGGGAGCTGTTTTTT. V is TRBV6-5 and J is TRBJ2-2; TRBD2 might be the D (6 bases). The germline CDR1 and CDR2 sequences are MNHEY and SVGAGI. CDR3 length: 15 amino acids. V lost 7 bases and J 4 bases, leaving 16 bases between the germline ends.